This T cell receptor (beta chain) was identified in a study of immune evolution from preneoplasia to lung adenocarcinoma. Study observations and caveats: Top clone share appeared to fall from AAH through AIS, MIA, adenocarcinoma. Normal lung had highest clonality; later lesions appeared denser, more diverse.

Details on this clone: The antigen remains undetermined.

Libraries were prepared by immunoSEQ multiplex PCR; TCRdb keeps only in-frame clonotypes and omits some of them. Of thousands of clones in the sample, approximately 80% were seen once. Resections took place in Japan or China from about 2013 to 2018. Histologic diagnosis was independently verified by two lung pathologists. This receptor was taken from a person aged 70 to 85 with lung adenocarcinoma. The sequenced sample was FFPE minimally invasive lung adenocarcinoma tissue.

As DNA, the CDR3 is TGCGCCAGCAGCTCTGGGTCAGGACTTAACACCGGGGAGCTGTTTTTT. This sequence encodes CASSSGSGLNTGELFF. The genes are TRBV5-1 and TRBJ2-2, with D possibly TRBD2 on 5 matching bases. CDR1 is SGHRS and CDR2 is YFSETQ in the germline V gene. V dropped 3 bases and J dropped 2 bases, with 14 bases sitting between them. This CDR3 is built from 16 residues.